The 3 T cell receptor beta chains presented below share a single source sample, sequenced in a study of blood T cells in healthy people across ages. Next came a second PCR, run for 7 to 11 cycles, which used a sample-barcoded 5' primer along with a J-beta primer mix. Using its own MiXCR run on the 5' RACE reads, TCRdb lists one record per CDR3 protein. This table holds approximately 960,000 distinct CDR3 sequences, roughly 29% found once. The sample was also linked to a second study, of T cells of mothers and their children.

The sequencing sample was made of blood. These receptors were taken from a woman in her 40s in good health.

V gene TRBV20-1 combines with J gene TRBJ1-5; D call uncertain. This CDR3 has 14 amino acids. Trimming left V 1 base short and J 2 bases short, with 9 bases between. From germline, CDR1 is DFQATT and CDR2 SNEGSKA (reference sequence). The CDR3 nucleotides read TGCAGTGCTAGAGTTTACGGGGGCAATCAGCCCCAGCATTTT. Amino acids: CSARVYGGNQPQHF.

This clonotype showed up many times. The chain links TRBV29-1 to TRBJ2-1; 9 positions agree with TRBD1. Looked up from germline, CDR1 is SQVTM and CDR2 is ANQGSEA. This CDR3 has 18 amino acids. V lost 6 bases and J lost 1; bases outside the gene matches: 16. The CDR3 sequence is CSVKTGTGRSPSYNEQFF. The CDR3 bases are TGCAGCGTGAAAACCGGGACAGGGAGATCCCCTTCCTACAATGAGCAGTTCTTC.

The chain employs TRBV18 and TRBJ2-3; D gene unclear. The germline gives CDR1 KGHSH, CDR2 LQKENI. CDR3 length equals 14 residues. Between the trimmed V and J ends, which lost 3 bases and 6 bases, there was a span of 13 bases. The CDR3 sequence: CASSPPVMRDTQYF. The CDR3 bases are TGTGCCAGCTCACCCCCGGTGATGCGGGATACGCAGTATTTT.